This T cell receptor beta chain stems from a study of regulatory T cells in long-lasting Graves disease. Study-level background: Patients newly diagnosed with Graves' had been on antithyroid drugs for under 3 months. Regarding the study as a whole: Favored gene segments in persistent disease were TRBV28, TRBJ1-2 and TRBJ2-5.

This clonotype was observed at least ten times. Antigen: not known. This CDR3 is built from 13 residues. V gave up 3 bases and J gave up 13 bases; unmatched junction bases: 4. The V gene's germline CDR1 is KGHDR and CDR2 SFDVKD. Time point noted: newly diagnosed GD, antithyroid drugs for less than 3 months. PBMCs provided the RNA from which the TCR library was made. Patients were enrolled at an endocrinology department in Xi'an, China. From each patient, around 9 milliliters of peripheral blood was drawn and collected into an EDTA anticoagulant tube. CDR3-region Arm-PCR and iRepertoire HTBI primers produced the TCR beta libraries. TCRdb passed the multiplex PCR reads through MiXCR, listing each CDR3 protein once. The sample includes more than 450,000 distinct CDR3 sequences, around 15% of them seen just once. The sample also formed part of further work on T cells in Graves' hyperthyroidism and ophthalmopathy.

The clonotype was recovered from a man aged 35 to 55 with Graves disease. This sequence joins TRBV24-1 and TRBJ2-1, with 11 bases matching TRBD2. This sample comprised peripheral blood mononuclear cells (PBMCs), obtained at new diagnosis, from a patient treated with antithyroid drugs. The CDR3 DNA sequence: TGTGCCACCAGTGATCCGGGACTAGCGGCCCAGTTCTTC. It codes for CATSDPGLAAQFF.